Listed below are T cell receptor beta chains from one sample, sequenced in a study of OX40 agonist ivuxolimab in advanced cancers. Method: immunoSEQ multiplex PCR; TCRdb's copy keeps in-frame clones and lacks some. The table shows roughly 38,000 clones, with around four fifths occurring only once. This material consisted of CD4+ or CD8+ T cells sorted from blood, taken in a trial of the OX40 agonist ivuxolimab. These receptors all stem from an adult with an advanced solid tumor such as melanoma, head and neck, liver or kidney cancer. CDR3s include the opening cysteine and the closing phenylalanine or tryptophan. The order of the fields is D gene, J gene, clone size, V gene, CDR3 length, CDR3 DNA, CDR3 protein. A D gene is named only where the DNA matches it firmly. Expanded clones are given a class, and other clones once, few, many or no size at all.

D: TRBD2; J: TRBJ2-3; size: .; V: TRBV11-3; length: 19; DNA: TGTGCCAGCAGCTTAGGGGGTTGGACTAGCGAGGACACCACAGATACGCAGTATTTT; CDR3: CASSLGGWTSEDTTDTQYF
D: TRBD1; J: TRBJ2-5; size: .; V: TRBV19; length: 13; DNA: TGTGCCAGTAGTACTAACAGGGGGGAGACCCAGTACTTC; CDR3: CASSTNRGETQYF
D: .; J: TRBJ2-4; size: .; V: TRBV7-9; length: 14; DNA: TGTGCCAGCAGCTTAAAACAATTGGAAGACATTCAGTACTTC; CDR3: CASSLKQLEDIQYF
D: .; J: TRBJ1-2; size: .; V: TRBV10-3; length: 13; DNA: TGTGCCATCGGACTCGGGATAAACTATGGCTACACCTTC; CDR3: CAIGLGINYGYTF
D: .; J: TRBJ2-5; size: .; V: TRBV7-6; length: 13; DNA: TGTGCCAGCAGCCGTAGTCCCCAAGAGACCCAGTACTTC; CDR3: CASSRSPQETQYF
D: TRBD1; J: TRBJ1-2; size: .; V: TRBV5-4; length: 17; DNA: TGTGCCAGCAGCTTGTCGGGACAGGGGAGGATTAGCTATGGCTACACCTTC; CDR3: CASSLSGQGRISYGYTF
D: .; J: TRBJ2-7; size: .; V: TRBV28; length: 14; DNA: TGTGCCAGCAGTTTAGTGGAAACCTCCTACGAGCAGTACTTC; CDR3: CASSLVETSYEQYF
D: .; J: TRBJ2-1; size: .; V: TRBV6-5; length: 14; DNA: TGTGCCAGCAGTTACAAGCGACATTACAATGAGCAGTTCTTC; CDR3: CASSYKRHYNEQFF
D: .; J: TRBJ2-1; size: .; V: TRBV29-1; length: 11; DNA: TGCAGCGTCGGACAGTACAATGAGCAGTTCTTC; CDR3: CSVGQYNEQFF
D: .; J: TRBJ2-5; size: .; V: TRBV2; length: 12; DNA: TGTGCCAGCGAGACAGGCGGAGAGACCCAGTACTTC; CDR3: CASETGGETQYF
D: TRBD2; J: TRBJ2-1; size: .; V: TRBV28; length: 14; DNA: TGTGCCAGCAGCGGACTAGCGGGAGTCAATGAGCAGTTCTTC; CDR3: CASSGLAGVNEQFF
D: TRBD1; J: TRBJ2-7; size: .; V: TRBV11-3; length: 15; DNA: TGTGCCAGCACCCCCCGGCAGGGGGCTTCCTACGAGCAGTACTTC; CDR3: CASTPRQGASYEQYF
D: .; J: TRBJ2-4; size: .; V: TRBV4-1; length: 18; DNA: TGCGCCAGCAGCCAAGATCCCCTTAGAGGCCTAGCCAAAAACATTCAGTACTTC; CDR3: CASSQDPLRGLAKNIQYF
D: TRBD1; J: TRBJ1-5; size: .; V: TRBV19; length: 17; DNA: TGTGCCAGTTCACCCGGGACAGGACGGTGGAGCAATCAGCCCCAGCATTTT; CDR3: CASSPGTGRWSNQPQHF
D: .; J: TRBJ2-7; size: .; V: TRBV19; length: 15; DNA: TGTGCCAGTAGTATGGAGGCAGGCTGGGGCTACGAGCAGTACTTC; CDR3: CASSMEAGWGYEQYF
D: .; J: TRBJ2-7; size: .; V: TRBV7-6; length: 14; DNA: TGTGCCAGCAGCTTAGATCCGCACTCCTACGAGCAGTACTTC; CDR3: CASSLDPHSYEQYF
D: TRBD1; J: TRBJ2-7; size: once; V: TRBV19; length: 14; DNA: TGTGCCAGTAGTACCTCCGGGACAGGGGGCGAGCAGTACTTC; CDR3: CASSTSGTGGEQYF
D: TRBD2; J: TRBJ2-3; size: .; V: TRBV28; length: 17; DNA: TGTGCCAGCAGTAAATCGGGACTAGGAAATAATCGAGATACGCAGTATTTT; CDR3: CASSKSGLGNNRDTQYF
D: .; J: TRBJ2-3; size: .; V: TRBV5-4; length: 14; DNA: TGTGCCAGCAGCTATCAGGCGGGGTTGGATACGCAGTATTTT; CDR3: CASSYQAGLDTQYF
D: .; J: TRBJ1-1; size: .; V: TRBV28; length: 11; DNA: TGTGCCAGCAGTTCGGGCACTGAAGCTTTCTTT; CDR3: CASSSGTEAFF
D: .; J: TRBJ2-7; size: .; V: TRBV11-1; length: 13; DNA: TGTGCCAGCAGCCCCGGGAGCTCCTACGAGCAGTACTTC; CDR3: CASSPGSSYEQYF
D: .; J: TRBJ1-2; size: .; V: TRBV2; length: 13; DNA: TGTGCCAGCAGTGACGAGGTAGGGGGTGGCTACACCTTC; CDR3: CASSDEVGGGYTF
D: .; J: TRBJ1-4; size: .; V: TRBV6-1; length: 15; DNA: TGTGCCAGCAGTGAACAAGGACAGTTCTATGAAAAACTGTTTTTT; CDR3: CASSEQGQFYEKLFF
D: TRBD1; J: TRBJ2-5; size: .; V: TRBV5-4; length: 15; DNA: TGTGCCAGCAGCCGGGACAGGGGTTACCAAGAGACCCAGTACTTC; CDR3: CASSRDRGYQETQYF
D: TRBD1; J: TRBJ2-5; size: .; V: TRBV12-5; length: 13; DNA: TGTGCTAGTGTAAGGGGGCAGCAAGAGACCCAGTACTTC; CDR3: CASVRGQQETQYF
D: .; J: TRBJ1-3; size: .; V: TRBV27; length: 15; DNA: TGTGCCAGCAGTTTAGGTTTCGGCATAGGAAACACCATATATTTT; CDR3: CASSLGFGIGNTIYF
D: TRBD1; J: TRBJ1-1; size: .; V: TRBV11-3; length: 16; DNA: TGTGCCAGCAGCCCCGTCCAGGGGGCTGGGGGCACTGAAGCTTTCTTT; CDR3: CASSPVQGAGGTEAFF
D: .; J: TRBJ1-1; size: .; V: TRBV7-2; length: 13; DNA: TGTGCCAGCAGCTTTCGGCCGAACACTGAAGCTTTCTTT; CDR3: CASSFRPNTEAFF
D: .; J: TRBJ2-3; size: few; V: TRBV11-2; length: 12; DNA: TGTGCCAGCAGCTTTTGGGGCGATACGCAGTATTTT; CDR3: CASSFWGDTQYF
D: .; J: TRBJ2-5; size: .; V: TRBV30; length: 12; DNA: TGTGCCTGGAGCCTGGCGCTCGAGACCCAGTACTTC; CDR3: CAWSLALETQYF
D: TRBD2; J: TRBJ2-3; size: .; V: TRBV7-8; length: 17; DNA: TGTGCCAGCCGCGGATTGCGGGAGGCCTCTAGCACAGATACGCAGTATTTT; CDR3: CASRGLREASSTDTQYF
D: .; J: TRBJ1-1; size: .; V: TRBV29-1; length: 12; DNA: TGCAGCGCGGGAGGGGGGTACACTGAAGCTTTCTTT; CDR3: CSAGGGYTEAFF
D: .; J: TRBJ2-3; size: .; V: TRBV11-3; length: 11; DNA: TGTGCCAGCAGCTTTACAGATACGCAGTATTTT; CDR3: CASSFTDTQYF
D: .; J: TRBJ1-4; size: .; V: TRBV9; length: 16; DNA: TGTGCCAGCAGCAAGGGAGGGGTGGCAACTAATGAAAAACTGTTTTTT; CDR3: CASSKGGVATNEKLFF
D: .; J: TRBJ2-2; size: .; V: TRBV5-4; length: 15; DNA: TGTGCCAGCAGCTGGGGAGGGCAGGGGCCGGGGGAGCTGTTTTTT; CDR3: CASSWGGQGPGELFF
D: TRBD2; J: TRBJ2-7; size: .; V: TRBV7-2; length: 15; DNA: TGTGCCAGCAGCTTAGCGGGCGGGAGGGGATACGAGCAGTACTTC; CDR3: CASSLAGGRGYEQYF
D: .; J: TRBJ2-3; size: .; V: TRBV7-9; length: 12; DNA: TGTGCCACCGGACCTGGCACAGATACGCAGTATTTT; CDR3: CATGPGTDTQYF
D: .; J: TRBJ2-7; size: .; V: TRBV13; length: 15; DNA: TGTGCCAGCAGCCCCAGGCCCCGGGACTCCTACGAGCAGTACTTC; CDR3: CASSPRPRDSYEQYF
D: TRBD1; J: TRBJ1-3; size: .; V: TRBV7-2; length: 16; DNA: TGTGCCAGCAGCTCAGACAGGGGACAGAATGGAAACACCATATATTTT; CDR3: CASSSDRGQNGNTIYF
D: TRBD1; J: TRBJ1-3; size: .; V: TRBV15; length: 14; DNA: TGTGCCACCAGCAGAGATTACAGGGGAGACACCATATATTTT; CDR3: CATSRDYRGDTIYF
D: .; J: TRBJ1-1; size: .; V: TRBV5-1; length: 14; DNA: TGCGCCAGCAGCTTGGCCATGGGAAACACTGAAGCTTTCTTT; CDR3: CASSLAMGNTEAFF
D: .; J: TRBJ1-3; size: .; V: TRBV28; length: 16; DNA: TGTGCCAGCAGTTTAGGACAGACGATCTCTGGAAACACCATATATTTT; CDR3: CASSLGQTISGNTIYF
D: .; J: TRBJ2-5; size: once; V: TRBV7-9; length: 14; DNA: TGTGCCAGCAGCTTGCTTGGGGGCCAAGAGACCCAGTACTTC; CDR3: CASSLLGGQETQYF
D: TRBD1; J: TRBJ2-7; size: .; V: TRBV6-5; length: 15; DNA: TGTGCCAGCAGTTACTCAGCGACAGGGAGTTACGAGCAGTACTTC; CDR3: CASSYSATGSYEQYF
D: TRBD2; J: TRBJ2-7; size: .; V: TRBV14; length: 19; DNA: TGTGCCAGCAGCCAAGATAGGAGATCGGGTGGCGGGAGTCGCTACGAGCAGTACTTC; CDR3: CASSQDRRSGGGSRYEQYF
D: .; J: TRBJ1-3; size: .; V: TRBV19; length: 15; DNA: TGTGCCAGTATCTCGGCCGGGACACTAGGAAACACCATATATTTT; CDR3: CASISAGTLGNTIYF
D: .; J: TRBJ2-5; size: .; V: TRBV7-9; length: 15; DNA: TGTGCCAGCAGCTTGTACGGGACGTTACAAGAGACCCAGTACTTC; CDR3: CASSLYGTLQETQYF
D: .; J: TRBJ2-3; size: .; V: TRBV7-3; length: 14; DNA: TGTGCCAGCAGCCTAAGCGAGAGCACAGATACGCAGTATTTT; CDR3: CASSLSESTDTQYF
D: TRBD1; J: TRBJ1-2; size: .; V: TRBV10-3; length: 14; DNA: TGTGCCATCAGTGAGTCGGGGACAGTGTATGGCTACACCTTC; CDR3: CAISESGTVYGYTF
D: TRBD1; J: TRBJ2-7; size: .; V: TRBV6-5; length: 13; DNA: TGTGCCAGCAGCTCCGGGACAGGGGTGAAGCAGTACTTC; CDR3: CASSSGTGVKQYF
D: TRBD2; J: TRBJ2-3; size: .; V: TRBV7-8; length: 20; DNA: TGTGCCAGCAGCTTACCTCGGACCCCGGTAAGCGGGGACAGCACAGATACGCAGTATTTT; CDR3: CASSLPRTPVSGDSTDTQYF
D: .; J: TRBJ1-5; size: few; V: TRBV28; length: 14; DNA: TGTGCCAGCAGTTTACCATTGGGGAGTCAGCCCCAGCATTTT; CDR3: CASSLPLGSQPQHF
D: TRBD1; J: TRBJ1-1; size: .; V: TRBV29-1; length: 13; DNA: TGCAGCGTTGGGATGACAGGGGCCACTGAAGCTTTCTTT; CDR3: CSVGMTGATEAFF
D: .; J: TRBJ2-7; size: .; V: TRBV15; length: 16; DNA: TGTGCCACCAGCAGAGTTTGGCTGCGGGATTCCTACGAGCAGTACTTC; CDR3: CATSRVWLRDSYEQYF
D: .; J: TRBJ1-3; size: once; V: TRBV5-5; length: 14; DNA: TGTGCCAGCAGCTTGGAGGATTCTGGAAACACCATATATTTT; CDR3: CASSLEDSGNTIYF
D: .; J: TRBJ1-5; size: .; V: TRBV6-6; length: 15; DNA: TGTGCCAGCAGTTACAGGACGGACAGCAATCAGCCCCAGCATTTT; CDR3: CASSYRTDSNQPQHF
D: .; J: TRBJ2-7; size: .; V: TRBV11-2; length: 15; DNA: TGTGCCAGCAGCTTAGATTGGGGGACCACGTACGAGCAGTACTTC; CDR3: CASSLDWGTTYEQYF
D: TRBD1; J: TRBJ2-1; size: .; V: TRBV6-4; length: 13; DNA: TGTGCCAGCAGCCGGGACAGGGTATCTGAGCAGTTCTTC; CDR3: CASSRDRVSEQFF